Listed here are 32 T cell receptor beta chains from one sample, sequenced in a study of T cells in Graves' hyperthyroidism and ophthalmopathy. Amplified TCR beta CDR3 regions came from RNA transcripts. When the TCR CDR3 underwent first-round RT-PCR, the HTBI primer set was used. From the multiplex PCR reads, TCRdb called clonotypes with MiXCR, one entry per CDR3 protein. Found here are 660,000 or so distinct CDR3 sequences, approximately 42% of them singletons; the top ten hold less than 9%. Sequenced: peripheral blood or thyroid tissue (not recorded which). The receptor source for this set is an adult man with Graves' disease, either hyperthyroidism or ophthalmopathy (not recorded which).

The genes are TRBV15 and TRBJ2-2; tentative D call: TRBD1 (5 bases). V dropped 3 bases and J dropped 5 bases, with 10 bases sitting between them. Germline CDR1 reads LNHNV; CDR2 reads YYDKDF (reference sequence). The CDR3 loop spans 14 amino acids. CDR3 coding DNA: TGTGCCACCAGCAGGGCAGGGTGGACCGGGGAGCTGTTTTTT. Its translation: CATSRAGWTGELFF.

For this clonotype: Since no conserved phenylalanine or tryptophan closes the CDR3, a read error is the likely cause. No DNA is shown, since the ends of the CDR3 on it are uncertain; the CDR3 is the one TCRdb lists. The chain's CDR3 is CASSIAGQGNY. The chain joins TRBV19 to TRBJ1-1; TRBD1 reflects the table's D call only, with no check against the DNA. The germline gives CDR1 LNHDA, CDR2 SQIVND (reference sequence). The CDR3 has 11 amino acids, counting both end residues.

In regard to this clonotype: A much larger clone is a single base away; this may be a read error. The V gene is TRBV20-1, the J gene TRBJ2-7, with D perhaps matching TRBD1 (5 bases). Germline CDR1 and CDR2: DFQATT and SNEGSKA (reference sequence). This CDR3 spans 12 amino acids. The ends were cut back, 3 bases at V and 10 bases at J, with 16 bases in the middle. The CDR3, as DNA: TGCAGTGCTAGGACAGCTCAAGAGATCCAGTACTTC. Protein product: CSARTAQEIQYF.

The chain carries TRBV14 and TRBJ1-3, with D hard to call. Germline CDR1 reads SGHDN; CDR2 reads FVKESK. V shed 6 bases and J shed 0 bases, with 15 bases lying between them. This CDR3 has 16 residues. CDR3 in amino acids: CASSLGRMLSGNTIYF. The CDR3 coding sequence is TGTGCCAGCAGTTTGGGTCGGATGCTCTCTGGAAACACCATATATTTT.

This clonotype turned up a few times. DNA of the CDR3: TGTGCCAGCAGCCTCTCCCGGTCACCCCTCCACTTT. Encoded protein: CASSLSRSPLHF. The chain joins TRBV7-9 to TRBJ1-6; no definite D call. The germline V gene has CDR1 SEHNR and CDR2 FQNEAQ (reference sequence). V was shortened by 5 bases and J by 10 bases, with 9 bases between the two germline ends. The CDR3 totals 12 residues.

On this clonotype itself: The conserved phenylalanine or tryptophan normally closing the CDR3 is absent here, so this likely arose from a read error. This chain joins TRBV29-1 and TRBJ1-6, with 9 bases aligning to TRBD1. The V and J ends lost 6 bases and 8 bases, in that order; junction bases with no gene match: 11. Germline V gene sequence: CDR1 SQVTM, CDR2 ANQGSEA. This CDR3 spans 15 amino acids. The CDR3 loop reads CSVPGGTGIDSPLHL. In DNA, the CDR3 is TGCAGCGTACCCGGAGGGACAGGGATCGATTCACCCCTCCACCTT.

The rearrangement joins TRBV20-1 to TRBJ2-7; 7 bases are shared with TRBD1. The CDR3 contains 10 residues. With 7 bases clipped from V and 3 bases from J, the junction kept 0 bases outside the gene matches. Germline V gene sequence: CDR1 DFQATT, CDR2 SNEGSKA (reference sequence). CDR3 protein: CSDRGYEQYF. For the CDR3, the DNA is TGCAGTGACAGGGGCTACGAGCAGTACTTC.

The gene calls are TRBV7-8 and TRBJ2-7, with D perhaps matching TRBD2 (5 bases). CDR1 SGHVS and CDR2 FQNEAQ come from the germline V gene. With 1 base removed from V and 2 bases from J, the gap between germline ends came to 12 bases. The CDR3 is 15 residues long. The CDR3 DNA follows: TGTGCCAGCAGCTTAGGTGAGGGCGCCGCCTACGAGCAGTACTTC. Its protein is CASSLGEGAAYEQYF.

The chain carries TRBV7-2 and TRBJ2-2, with 10 nucleotides matching TRBD1. Germline CDR1 is SGHTA and CDR2 is FQGNSA. V shed 1 base and J 0 bases; nucleotides not matched to a gene: 5. The CDR3 contains 18 residues. CDR3 protein: CASSLDRGQGANTGELFF. The CDR3 DNA reads as TGTGCCAGCAGCTTAGATCGCGGACAGGGGGCGAACACCGGGGAGCTGTTTTTT.

The table lists this clonotype with a count of one. A read error may be the cause here, since a much bigger clone is one base away. The chain couples TRBV7-9 to TRBJ1-2; 10 bases are a match to TRBD1. Germline V CDR1 and CDR2: SEHNR, FQNEAQ (reference sequence). This CDR3 region has 15 residues. Trimming cost V 4 bases and J 4 bases; bases outside gene matches: 6. CDR3 residues: CASSYGTGVGYGYTF. CDR3 DNA: TGTGCCAGCAGCTACGGGACAGGGGTAGGCTATGGCTACACCTTC.

This sequence joins TRBV12-3 or TRBV12-4 and TRBJ2-7, with 12 bases lining up with TRBD1. This CDR3 has 14 residues. Trimming cost V 7 bases and J 7 bases; bases outside gene matches: 8. CDR3 sequence (DNA): TGTGCCAGCAACCTGGGACAGGGGGCTGAAGAGCAGTACTTC. As protein: CASNLGQGAEEQYF.

This clonotype was observed at least ten times. The chain is built from TRBV29-1 and TRBJ1-1, with unresolved D. The germline V gene encodes CDR1 SQVTM and CDR2 ANQGSEA. Trimming pared 4 bases from V and 1 base from J, leaving 7 bases between. The CDR3 loop spans 12 amino acids. CDR3 amino acids: CSVGGWNTEAFF. The CDR3 DNA is TGCAGCGTTGGTGGGTGGAACACTGAAGCTTTCTTT. Variable domain in full (rest from reference TRBV29-1 and TRBJ1-1): SAVISQKPSRDICQRGTSLTIQCQVDSQVTMMFWYRQQPGQSLTLIATANQGSEATYESGFVIDKFPISRPNLTFSTLTVSNMSPEDSSIYLCSVGGWNTEAFFGQGTRLTVV.

With respect to this clonotype: At one end the junction does not follow the germline gene, possibly because of a read error. The chain carries TRBV20-1 and TRBJ2-5, with D perhaps TRBD1 or TRBD2 (6 bases each). Per the germline V gene, CDR1 is DFQATT and CDR2 is SNEGSKA (reference sequence). The CDR3 loop spans 14 amino acids. The CDR3 loop reads CCAREGGLAETQYF. The CDR3 nucleotides are TGCTGTGCTCGCGAAGGGGGGCTAGCGGAGACCCAGTACTTC.

This clonotype was detected once. J is TRBJ1-2 and V is TRBV25-1; possibly TRBD1 for D (5 bases). There are 16 residues in the CDR3. Germline V gives CDR1 MGHDK, CDR2 SYGVNS. The V gene lost 6 bases and the J gene lost 4 bases, with 21 bases spanning the gap. This CDR3 is CASSATPQAISYGYTF. The CDR3 DNA reads as TGTGCCAGCAGCGCTACCCCACAGGCGATCAGCTATGGCTACACCTTC.

The rearrangement joins TRBV20-1 to TRBJ1-2; D is undetermined. V gave up 3 bases and J gave up 0 bases, with 11 bases separating them. Per the germline V gene, CDR1 is DFQATT and CDR2 is SNEGSKA (reference sequence). CDR3 length: 14 amino acids. In DNA, the CDR3 is TGCAGTGCTAGCGACGGATCCTCTAACTATGGCTACACCTTC. Translation gives CSASDGSSNYGYTF.

The J gene is TRBJ2-5, the V gene TRBV2; TRBD2 is a possible D gene (5 bases). V lost 2 bases and J lost 5, with 24 bases in between. The CDR3 consists of 18 residues. Germline CDR1 and CDR2: SNHLY and FYNNEI. In DNA form, the CDR3 reads TGTGCCAGCAGTGAAATCTTGACGGGGTTGGTAGGCGAGGAGACCCAGTACTTC. It specifies CASSEILTGLVGEETQYF. Filled out from reference TRBV2 and TRBJ2-5, the complete variable domain reads EPEVTQTPSHQVTQMGQEVILRCVPISNHLYFYWYRQILGQKVEFLVSFYNNEISEKSEIFDDQFSVERPDGSNFTLKIRSTKLEDSAMYFCASSEILTGLVGEETQYFGPGTRLLVL.

V gene TRBV7-2 combines with J gene TRBJ2-7; D gene ambiguous. The CDR3 covers 13 residues. Germline V gene data show CDR1 as SGHTA and CDR2 as FQGNSA. Trimming pared 4 bases from V and 5 bases from J, leaving 12 bases between. The CDR3 bases are TGTGCCAGCAGCTCAGTGGAGTGGGACGAGCAGTACTTC. Its translation: CASSSVEWDEQYF.

CDR3 sequence: CASSVGLAGELFF. CDR3 nucleotides: TGTGCCAGCAGCGTAGGACTAGCCGGGGAGCTGTTTTTT. The chain carries TRBV9 and TRBJ2-2; tentative D call: TRBD2 (6 bases). The germline CDR1 and CDR2 sequences are SGDLS and YYNGEE. The CDR3 covers 13 residues. The germline V and J ends were trimmed by 0 bases and 6 bases, with 6 bases remaining between them.

Note on this clonotype: One junction end disagrees with the germline gene, perhaps due to a read error. V usage is TRBV10-3 and J usage is TRBJ1-1, with D possibly matching TRBD1 (5 bases). The CDR3 is 15 residues long. Germline V gives CDR1 ENHRY, CDR2 SYGVKD. DNA for the CDR3: TGTGCCAGCAGTTTATATGAGGGACTGAACACTGAAGCTTTCTTT. Translating gives CASSLYEGLNTEAFF.

The chain couples TRBV2 to TRBJ1-4; no clear D. Looked up from germline, CDR1 is SNHLY and CDR2 is FYNNEI. The CDR3 is made up of 15 amino acids. V gave up 7 bases and J gave up 4 bases, with 16 bases separating them. This chain's CDR3 is CASTPWTAFNEKLFF. In nucleotides, the CDR3 is TGTGCCAGCACACCATGGACGGCCTTTAATGAAAAACTGTTTTTT.

This clonotype was observed a handful of times. The J gene is TRBJ1-5, the V gene TRBV2; possible D gene TRBD1, 5 bases. The CDR3 has 17 amino acids. Germline CDR1 SNHLY, CDR2 FYNNEI. V lost 2 bases, J lost 1 base, and 15 bases lay in between. The CDR3, as DNA: TGTGCCAGCAGTGAACATTTGAGGGGCGCAAGCAATCAGCCCCAGCATTTT. It encodes CASSEHLRGASNQPQHF.

This clonotype was found a few times. The rearrangement links TRBV20-1 to TRBJ2-7; 10 bases line up with TRBD2. The CDR3 spans 16 residues. Unmatched junction bases numbered 10, after V lost 3 bases and J lost 2 bases. Germline V gives CDR1 DFQATT, CDR2 SNEGSKA (reference sequence). The CDR3: CSARATPSGSPYEQYF. As DNA, the CDR3 is TGCAGTGCTAGGGCCACACCTAGCGGGAGCCCCTACGAGCAGTACTTC.

This clonotype has a handful of counts. V and J are TRBV7-2 and TRBJ1-2; D may be TRBD1 (5 bases). This CDR3 comprises 16 residues. CDR1 SGHTA and CDR2 FQGNSA come from the germline V gene. V was shortened by 1 base and J by 8 bases, with 20 bases between the two germline ends. DNA for the CDR3: TGTGCCAGCAGCTTAGATTGGTCCGTTGGGGCTGGGGGCTACACCTTC. This sequence encodes CASSLDWSVGAGGYTF.

Remarks on this clonotype: Given a much more abundant clone one base away, this may be a read error. The genes are TRBV7-8 and TRBJ2-7; TRBD2 is a possible D gene (6 bases). CDR3 length equals 14 residues. Germline V lookup: CDR1 SGHVS, CDR2 FQNEAQ. The CDR3 nucleotides read TGTGTCAGCAGTGGGACTGCCTCCCGCTACGAGCAGTACTTC. Residues: CVSSGTASRYEQYF.

The CDR3 is CAIAKADEQFF. The CDR3 DNA is TGTGCCATCGCGAAGGCCGATGAGCAGTTCTTC. The rearrangement links TRBV10-3 to TRBJ2-1; D call uncertain. This CDR3 has 11 residues. Germline CDR1 ENHRY, CDR2 SYGVKD. The ends were cut back, 8 bases at V and 8 bases at J, with 10 bases in the middle.

This clonotype was observed at least ten times. The chain has TRBV29-1 and TRBJ1-2; 9 bases are a match to TRBD1. Looked up from germline, CDR1 is SQVTM and CDR2 is ANQGSEA. The CDR3 sequence is 11 residues long. Trimming at V came to 5 bases and at J to 9 bases, leaving 4 bases not matched to a gene. The CDR3 protein is CSVRTGERYTF. CDR3 coding DNA: TGCAGCGTTCGGACAGGGGAACGCTACACCTTC. The variable domain in full, completed from reference TRBV29-1 and TRBJ1-2, reads SAVISQKPSRDICQRGTSLTIQCQVDSQVTMMFWYRQQPGQSLTLIATANQGSEATYESGFVIDKFPISRPNLTFSTLTVSNMSPEDSSIYLCSVRTGERYTFGSGTRLTVV.

This clonotype has a single count. The chain employs TRBV20-1 and TRBJ2-5; 9 bases map to TRBD2. The assigned J gene may be wrong: the sequence end matches TRBJ2-1 better. Germline values: CDR1 DFQATT, CDR2 SNEGSKA (reference sequence). The length of the CDR3 is 14 residues. CDR3 sequence reads: CSASRSGSADEQFF. In DNA form, the CDR3 reads TGCAGTGCTAGTCGTAGCGGGAGTGCCGATGAGCAGTTCTTC.

This chain links TRBV2 with TRBJ1-2, with a tentative D call TRBD1 (5 bases). V dropped 6 bases and J dropped 6 bases, with 17 bases sitting between them. Germline V lookup: CDR1 SNHLY, CDR2 FYNNEI. The CDR3 loop spans 14 amino acids. CDR3 protein: CASRPLAGPDGYTF. In nucleotides, the CDR3 is TGTGCCAGCAGGCCCCTCGCAGGGCCTGATGGCTACACCTTC.

The rearrangement links TRBV7-6 to TRBJ1-1; D gene uncertain. Germline lookup yields CDR1 SGHVS and CDR2 FNYEAQ. V was clipped by 4 bases and J by 3 bases, with 9 bases between them. This CDR3 contains 13 residues. CDR3: CASSWHMDTEAFF. CDR3 DNA: TGTGCCAGCAGCTGGCACATGGACACTGAAGCTTTCTTT.

In the case of this clonotype: A much larger clone lies a single base off, so this may be a read error. This chain links TRBV7-3 with TRBJ1-5; possibly TRBD1 for D (5 bases). The CDR3 extends over 14 amino acids. The V gene's germline CDR1 is SGHTA and CDR2 FQGTGA. CDR3 sequence: CASGQEGMGDTKHF. The CDR3 DNA reads as TGCGCCAGCGGCCAAGAGGGGATGGGGGATACCAAGCATTTT.

V is TRBV7-3 and J is TRBJ1-6, with 8 bases that match TRBD1. The CDR3 totals 14 residues. The J segment lost 12 bases and the V segment lost 6 bases, leaving 10 bases of the junction unmatched. CDR1 is SGHTA and CDR2 is FQGTGA in the germline V gene. The CDR3 coding sequence is TGTGCCAGCAGTCACGGGACAGGAGACAGACCCCTCCACTTT. Encoded protein: CASSHGTGDRPLHF.

The genes are TRBV12-5 and TRBJ1-5; no clear D. The CDR3 is made up of 14 amino acids. Germline CDR1 is LGHNT and CDR2 is FRNRAP. CDR3: CASSLQNGNQPQHF. CDR3 sequence (DNA): TGTGCCAGCAGTTTACAGAATGGCAATCAGCCCCAGCATTTT.